Shown below are 28 T cell receptor beta chains from a single sample sequenced in a study of a mutant IDH1 vaccine in newly diagnosed glioma. Produced via immunoSEQ multiplex PCR; TCRdb's table is partial and in-frame only. The data hold roughly 30,000 clones, with roughly 88% observed a single time. This sample's time point: week 23, last vaccination. Vaccine doses each comprised 300 ug of mutant IDH1 20-mer peptide, with topical imiquimod. No antigen has been assigned to these receptors. Specimen: PBMCs, collected from a glioma patient whose treatment included an IDH1 peptide vaccine. The receptors come from a man aged 35 to 55 with glioma.

V and J are TRBV14 and TRBJ2-3; D unclear. The CDR3 covers 15 residues. Deletions cut 2 bases from V and 0 bases from J, with 9 bases between. Germline V gives CDR1 SGHDN, CDR2 FVKESK. This CDR3 is CASSQTKSSTDTQYF. The CDR3 region has the DNA TGTGCCAGCAGCCAAACAAAGTCTAGCACAGATACGCAGTATTTT.

The J gene is TRBJ1-5, the V gene TRBV7-8; possibly TRBD1 for D (6 bases). Germline V CDR1 and CDR2: SGHVS, FQNEAQ. The V gene lost 1 base and the J gene lost 0 bases, with 13 bases spanning the gap. This CDR3 spans 17 amino acids. This CDR3 is CASSLGQGRISNQPQHF. DNA for the CDR3: TGTGCCAGCAGCTTAGGGCAGGGGAGGATTAGCAATCAGCCCCAGCATTTT. Full variable domain (outside the CDR3, taken from reference TRBV7-8 and TRBJ1-5): GAGVSQSPRYKVAKRGQDVALRCDPISGHVSLFWYQQALGQGPEFLTYFQNEAQLDKSGLPSDRFFAERPEGSVSTLKIQRTQQEDSAVYLCASSLGQGRISNQPQHFGDGTRLSIL.

The chain employs TRBV27 and TRBJ1-1, with D unresolved. Trimming shortened V by 2 bases and J by 5 bases, and 12 bases separated the two germline ends. The CDR3 runs to 14 residues. Germline V gene lookup returns CDR1 MNHEY and CDR2 SMNVEV (reference sequence). Here the CDR3 reads CASSLASPGTEAFF. For the CDR3, the DNA is TGTGCCAGCAGTTTAGCTTCCCCGGGAACTGAAGCTTTCTTT.

The chain employs TRBV5-4 and TRBJ2-5; 7 nucleotides line up with TRBD1. V was pared by 3 bases and J by 4 bases, with 6 bases of the junction left unmatched. The CDR3 consists of 14 residues. From germline, CDR1 is SGHNT and CDR2 YYREEE (reference sequence). The CDR3 DNA sequence: TGTGCCAGCAGCTCCCAGGGGGTGCGAGAGACCCAGTACTTC. It translates to CASSSQGVRETQYF.

V gene TRBV19 combines with J gene TRBJ1-1; D possibly corresponds to TRBD1 (6 bases). Germline V gene lookup returns CDR1 LNHDA and CDR2 SQIVND (reference sequence). V was trimmed by 6 bases and J by 0 bases, leaving 17 bases between them. The CDR3 consists of 16 residues. DNA of the CDR3: TGTGCCAGTAGAAACCGGGACAACCAGTTGAACACTGAAGCTTTCTTT. Encoded protein: CASRNRDNQLNTEAFF.

This sequence joins TRBV2 and TRBJ2-1; 12 bases are a match to TRBD2. The CDR3 covers 14 residues. The germline gives CDR1 SNHLY, CDR2 FYNNEI. The junction had 3 bases not matched to a gene; V was cut back by 10 bases and J by 2 bases. In DNA form, the CDR3 reads TGTGCCACGCTAGCGGGGGGGCCCTACAATGAGCAGTTCTTC. Encoded protein: CATLAGGPYNEQFF.

The gene calls are TRBV29-1 and TRBJ2-3; D might be TRBD1 or TRBD2, each matching 6 bases. The CDR3 extends over 14 amino acids. The germline CDR1 and CDR2 sequences are SQVTM and ANQGSEA. The V and J ends lost 7 bases and 4 bases respectively, with 18 bases between them. The CDR3 DNA sequence: TGCAGCGCTGGGGGGTCGGGGGCGGCAGATACGCAGTATTTT. It specifies CSAGGSGAADTQYF.

The chain couples TRBV20-1 to TRBJ2-7; maybe TRBD1 (6 bases). V lost 4 bases and J lost 6, with 10 bases in between. CDR1 and CDR2 (germline): DFQATT, SNEGSKA (reference sequence). This CDR3 spans 11 amino acids. CDR3 DNA: TGCAGTGCTAAGGACAGCTCCGAGCAGTACGTC. It specifies CSAKDSSEQYV.

The J gene is TRBJ1-5, the V gene TRBV6-6; 9 bases are a match to TRBD1. The V segment lost 8 bases and the J segment 6 bases; nucleotides outside the gene matches: 11. From germline, CDR1 is MNHNY and CDR2 SVGAGI (reference sequence). This CDR3 spans 15 amino acids. CDR3 DNA sequence: TGTGCCAGCGGCGGAACAGGGGGCGTGGGTCAGCCCCAGCATTTT. Amino acid sequence: CASGGTGGVGQPQHF.

The rearrangement links TRBV29-1 to TRBJ2-5; a possible D gene is TRBD1 (6 bases). This CDR3 contains 15 residues. The germline gives CDR1 SQVTM, CDR2 ANQGSEA. V was pared by 0 bases and J by 0 bases, with 11 bases between. CDR3 in DNA: TGCAGCGTTGAAGAGGACAGAGATTACCAAGAGACCCAGTACTTC. Amino acid sequence: CSVEEDRDYQETQYF. Using reference TRBV29-1 and TRBJ2-5 for the parts outside the CDR3, the full variable domain is SAVISQKPSRDICQRGTSLTIQCQVDSQVTMMFWYRQQPGQSLTLIATANQGSEATYESGFVIDKFPISRPNLTFSTLTVSNMSPEDSSIYLCSVEEDRDYQETQYFGPGTRLLVL.

This clone was counted between two and nine times. The chain carries TRBV5-6 and TRBJ1-3; unclear D gene. Trimming removed 0 bases at V and 8 bases at J, with 3 bases between. The CDR3 consists of 11 residues. Germline CDR1 is SGHDT and CDR2 is YYEEEE. CDR3 protein: CASSLDHTIYF. For the CDR3, the DNA is TGTGCCAGCAGCTTGGACCACACCATATATTTT.

The chain has TRBV30 and TRBJ2-3; a possible D gene is TRBD1 (6 bases). With 0 bases removed from V and 2 bases from J, the gap between germline ends came to 12 bases. This CDR3 is 15 amino acids long. CDR1 is GTSNPN and CDR2 is SVGIG in the germline V gene (reference sequence). The CDR3, as DNA: TGTGCCTGGAGTGTAGGTGGGGGCGACACAGATACGCAGTATTTT. Protein product: CAWSVGGGDTDTQYF.

This clone was counted a single time. This chain links TRBV15 with TRBJ1-4, with D hard to call. The CDR3 is made up of 14 amino acids. Germline CDR1 and CDR2: LNHNV and YYDKDF (reference sequence). Trimming stripped 0 bases from V and 8 bases from J, with 10 bases between. Here the CDR3 reads CATSRDHRGEKLFF. Here the CDR3 DNA reads TGTGCCACCAGCAGAGATCATCGGGGAGAAAAACTGTTTTTT.

The gene calls are TRBV6-5 and TRBJ1-5; D may be TRBD1 (6 bases). V shed 5 bases and J shed 5 bases, with 13 bases lying between them. The CDR3 covers 14 residues. The V gene's germline CDR1 is MNHEY and CDR2 SVGAGI. Written as DNA, the CDR3 is TGTGCCAGCAGTACAGGGTTCCTCGATCAGCCCCAGCATTTT. It specifies CASSTGFLDQPQHF.

This sequence joins TRBV5-1 and TRBJ2-7, with 9 bases identical to TRBD2. The CDR3 runs 16 residues. The V gene end was trimmed by 2 bases and the J gene end by 4 bases; junction bases not matched to a gene: 10. Germline V gene sequence: CDR1 SGHRS, CDR2 YFSETQ. The CDR3 spells CASSFSVAGVGYEQYF. CDR3 bases: TGCGCCAGCAGCTTTAGCGTAGCGGGAGTCGGGTACGAGCAGTACTTC.

This rearrangement joins TRBV5-1 to TRBJ2-3, with D hard to call. Trimming took off 4 bases at V and 0 bases at J, with 24 bases between the two ends. Germline lookup yields CDR1 SGHRS and CDR2 YFSETQ. The CDR3 contains 19 residues. In DNA form, the CDR3 reads TGCGCCAGCAGCCCTGGGCGACCTCTACCAGACATCAGCACAGATACGCAGTATTTT. Protein sequence: CASSPGRPLPDISTDTQYF.

The sample holds one count of this clone. V is TRBV18 and J is TRBJ2-7, with TRBD1 as a possible D gene (6 bases). The V end was cut by 6 bases, the J end by 4 bases, with 19 bases between. Germline V gene lookup returns CDR1 KGHSH and CDR2 LQKENI. There are 15 residues in the CDR3. CDR3 sequence (DNA): TGTGCCAGCTCCGCGGCGGCTGGGGGCGAATACGAGCAGTACTTC. It translates to CASSAAAGGEYEQYF.

The gene calls are TRBV7-8 and TRBJ1-2; no clear D. Trimming cost V 3 bases and J 0 bases, with 8 bases left between them. CDR3 length: 14 residues. The germline CDR1 and CDR2 sequences are SGHVS and FQNEAQ. This chain's CDR3 is CASSFSRTNYGYTF. The CDR3, as DNA: TGTGCCAGCAGCTTCAGTAGAACTAACTATGGCTACACCTTC.

The J gene is TRBJ1-1, the V gene TRBV19; D not certain. The CDR3 has 15 amino acids. Germline V CDR1 and CDR2: LNHDA, SQIVND (reference sequence). Trimming removed 6 bases from V and 1 base from J, with 15 bases in between. The CDR3 nucleotides are TGTGCCAGTAGCCCATCGGCGGCTCAGAACACTGAAGCTTTCTTT. Translating gives CASSPSAAQNTEAFF.

The chain links TRBV6-1 to TRBJ1-2, with 8 nucleotides matching TRBD1. The CDR3 runs 15 residues. Losses at the gene ends were 5 bases for V and 2 bases for J; bases not matched to a gene: 7. Germline CDR1 is MNHNS and CDR2 is SASEGT. Here the CDR3 DNA reads TGTGCCAGCAGTAACAGGGGGGTATTGAACTATGGCTACACCTTC. Protein sequence: CASSNRGVLNYGYTF.

The chain joins TRBV5-4 to TRBJ2-1; 7 bases are a match to TRBD2. The CDR3 loop spans 18 amino acids. Germline CDR1 is SGHNT and CDR2 is YYREEE (reference sequence). Trimming cost V 4 bases and J 15 bases; bases outside gene matches: 28. CDR3 DNA: TGTGCCAGCAGCATCTTGACTTCCCGGGGGGAAAAGAGCCATCAGTGGTTCTTC. The encoded protein is CASSILTSRGEKSHQWFF.

This clone was seen a few times. V is TRBV28 and J is TRBJ1-6, with unresolved D. The V gene's germline CDR1 is MDHEN and CDR2 SYDVKM. V lost 1 base and J lost 7, with 5 bases in between. The CDR3 extends over 13 amino acids. The CDR3 DNA reads as TGTGCCAGCAGTTTATCGCCGAATTCACCCCTCCACTTT. Its protein product is CASSLSPNSPLHF.

The chain links TRBV7-7 to TRBJ2-5, with 7 bases that match TRBD1. Germline V gene sequence: CDR1 SSHAT, CDR2 FNYEAQ (reference sequence). The CDR3 has 15 amino acids. Losses at the gene ends were 4 bases for V and 2 bases for J; bases not matched to a gene: 7. As DNA, the CDR3 is TGTGCCAGCAGCTCGCAAGGGACAGTTCAAGAGACCCAGTACTTC. As protein: CASSSQGTVQETQYF.

This chain joins TRBV7-2 and TRBJ2-7; 9 bases match TRBD2. J gave up 2 bases and V 2 bases, and 1 base lay outside the gene matches. The CDR3 covers 14 residues. Germline CDR1 reads SGHTA; CDR2 reads FQGNSA. DNA of the CDR3: TGTGCCAGCAGCTTACTAGCGGGGACCTACGAGCAGTACGTC. As protein: CASSLLAGTYEQYV.

The genes are TRBV19 and TRBJ1-1; no firm D call. From germline, CDR1 is LNHDA and CDR2 SQIVND (reference sequence). Trimming pared 7 bases from V and 7 bases from J, leaving 16 bases between. The CDR3 loop spans 13 amino acids. CDR3 sequence (DNA): TGTGCCAGTACAAGCACACAGTGGCATGAAGCTTTCTTT. It codes for CASTSTQWHEAFF.

The rearrangement joins TRBV5-1 to TRBJ2-7, with 12 bases that match TRBD2. J lost 3 bases, V lost 4 bases, and 2 bases had no gene match. CDR3 length: 14 amino acids. The germline CDR1 and CDR2 sequences are SGHRS and YFSETQ. CDR3 in DNA: TGCGCCAGCAGCAGGGGACTAGCGGGCTACGAGCAGTACTTC. Protein product: CASSRGLAGYEQYF.

The chain couples TRBV18 to TRBJ2-1; D gene uncertain. This CDR3 has 12 amino acids. From germline, CDR1 is KGHSH and CDR2 LQKENI. The V and J ends lost 1 base and 6 bases respectively, with 4 bases between them. The CDR3 nucleotides are TGTGCCAGCTCACCACTGGGCAATGAGCAGTTCTTC. Translating gives CASSPLGNEQFF.

The gene calls are TRBV11-2 and TRBJ1-5, with a weak D call TRBD1 (5 bases). The CDR3 sequence is 15 residues long. Deletions cut 3 bases from V and 7 bases from J, with 16 bases between. The germline CDR1 and CDR2 sequences are SGHAT and FQNNGV. The CDR3 region has the DNA TGTGCCAGCAGCTTGGGGCAGGGATCCGGACAGCCCCAGCATTTT. Translation gives CASSLGQGSGQPQHF.